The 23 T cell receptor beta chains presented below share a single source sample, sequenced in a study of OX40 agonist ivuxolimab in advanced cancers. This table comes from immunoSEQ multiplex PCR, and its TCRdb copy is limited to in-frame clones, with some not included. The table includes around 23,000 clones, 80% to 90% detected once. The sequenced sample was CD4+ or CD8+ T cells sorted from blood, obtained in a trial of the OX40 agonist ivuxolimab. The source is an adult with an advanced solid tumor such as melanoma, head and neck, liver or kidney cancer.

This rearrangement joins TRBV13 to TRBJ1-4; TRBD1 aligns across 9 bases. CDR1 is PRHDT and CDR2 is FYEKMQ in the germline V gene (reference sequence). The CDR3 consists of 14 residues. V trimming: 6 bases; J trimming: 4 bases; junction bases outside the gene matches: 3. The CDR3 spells CASRGTGINEKLFF. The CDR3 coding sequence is TGTGCCAGCAGAGGGACAGGGATTAATGAAAAACTGTTTTTT.

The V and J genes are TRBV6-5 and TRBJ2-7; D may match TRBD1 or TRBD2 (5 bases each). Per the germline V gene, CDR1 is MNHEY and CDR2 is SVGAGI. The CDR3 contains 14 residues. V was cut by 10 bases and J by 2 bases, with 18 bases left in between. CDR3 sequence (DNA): TGTGCCACCTGGCTGGGGGACCCAACCTACGAGCAGTACTTC. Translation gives CATWLGDPTYEQYF.

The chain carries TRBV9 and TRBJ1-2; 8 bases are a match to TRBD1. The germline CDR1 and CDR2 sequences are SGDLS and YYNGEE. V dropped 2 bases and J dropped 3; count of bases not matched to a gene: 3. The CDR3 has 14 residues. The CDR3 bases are TGTGCCAGCAGCGTCTCAGGGGGCGACTATGGCTACACCTTC. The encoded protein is CASSVSGGDYGYTF. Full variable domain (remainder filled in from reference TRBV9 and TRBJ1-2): DSGVTQTPKHLITATGQRVTLRCSPRSGDLSVYWYQQSLDQGLQFLIQYYNGEERAKGNILERFSAQQFPDLHSELNLSSLELGDSALYFCASSVSGGDYGYTFGSGTRLTVV.

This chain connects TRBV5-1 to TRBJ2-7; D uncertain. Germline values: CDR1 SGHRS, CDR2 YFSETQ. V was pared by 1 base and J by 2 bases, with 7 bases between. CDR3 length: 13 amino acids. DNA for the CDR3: TGCGCCAGCAGCTTGACACGGGCCTACGAGCAGTACTTC. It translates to CASSLTRAYEQYF.

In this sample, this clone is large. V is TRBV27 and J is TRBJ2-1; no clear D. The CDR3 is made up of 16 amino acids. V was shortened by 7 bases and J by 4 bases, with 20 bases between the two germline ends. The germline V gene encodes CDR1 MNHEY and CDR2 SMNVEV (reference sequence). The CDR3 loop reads CASNRLEPKFYNEQFF. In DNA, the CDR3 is TGTGCCAGCAACCGACTGGAGCCCAAATTTTACAATGAGCAGTTCTTC.

The chain's CDR3 is CASSDSGASTDTQYF. The CDR3 DNA follows: TGTGCCAGCAGTGACTCTGGGGCGAGCACAGATACGCAGTATTTT. The chain uses TRBV6-4 and TRBJ2-3, with D possibly TRBD1 on 5 matching bases. Trimming took off 0 bases at V and 0 bases at J, with 7 bases between the two ends. The CDR3 consists of 15 residues. Per germline, CDR1 MRHNA and CDR2 SNTAGT.

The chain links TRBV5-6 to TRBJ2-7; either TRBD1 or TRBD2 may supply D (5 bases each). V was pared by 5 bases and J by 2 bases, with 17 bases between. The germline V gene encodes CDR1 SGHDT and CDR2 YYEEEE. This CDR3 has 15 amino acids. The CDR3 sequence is CASRPTGTAAYEQYF. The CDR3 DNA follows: TGTGCCAGCAGACCCACCGGGACGGCCGCCTACGAGCAGTACTTC.

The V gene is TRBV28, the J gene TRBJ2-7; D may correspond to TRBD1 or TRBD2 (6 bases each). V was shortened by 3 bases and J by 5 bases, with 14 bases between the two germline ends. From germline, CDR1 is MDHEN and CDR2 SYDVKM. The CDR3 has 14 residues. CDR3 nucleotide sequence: TGTGCCAGCAGTTTCCGGTTGGGGGGCCACGAGCAGTACTTC. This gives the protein CASSFRLGGHEQYF.

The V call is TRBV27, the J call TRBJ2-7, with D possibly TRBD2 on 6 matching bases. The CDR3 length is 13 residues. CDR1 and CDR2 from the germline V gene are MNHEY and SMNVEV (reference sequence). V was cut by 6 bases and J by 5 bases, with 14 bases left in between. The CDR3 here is CASRVGTSNEQYF. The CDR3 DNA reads TGTGCCAGCAGAGTTGGGACTTCAAACGAGCAGTACTTC.

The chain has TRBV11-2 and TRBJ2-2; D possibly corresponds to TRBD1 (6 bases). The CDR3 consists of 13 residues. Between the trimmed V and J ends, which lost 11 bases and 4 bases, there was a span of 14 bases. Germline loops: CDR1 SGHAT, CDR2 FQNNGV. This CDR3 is CALPEQGTGELFF. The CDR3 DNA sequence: TGTGCCCTTCCCGAACAGGGCACCGGGGAGCTGTTTTTT.

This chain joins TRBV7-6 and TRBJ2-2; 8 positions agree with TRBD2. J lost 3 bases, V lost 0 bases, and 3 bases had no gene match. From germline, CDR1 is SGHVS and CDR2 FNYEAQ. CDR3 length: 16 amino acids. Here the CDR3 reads CASSLARGGHTGELFF. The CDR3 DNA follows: TGTGCCAGCAGCTTAGCTCGCGGGGGGCACACCGGGGAGCTGTTTTTT.

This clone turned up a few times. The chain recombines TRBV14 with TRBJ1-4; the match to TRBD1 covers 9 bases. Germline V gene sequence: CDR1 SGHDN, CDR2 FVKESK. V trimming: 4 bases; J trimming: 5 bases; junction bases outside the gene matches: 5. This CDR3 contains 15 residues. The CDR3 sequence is CASSLYRGRNEKLFF. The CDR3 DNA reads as TGTGCCAGCAGCCTGTACAGGGGGCGGAATGAAAAACTGTTTTTT.

The chain's CDR3 is CASSQVFQGAYEQYF. CDR3 in DNA: TGCGCCAGCAGCCAAGTTTTTCAGGGCGCCTACGAGCAGTACTTC. V and J are TRBV4-1 and TRBJ2-7; a weak D match, TRBD1 (5 bases). The CDR3 length is 15 residues. Trimming removed 1 base at V and 2 bases at J, with 12 bases between. The germline V gene has CDR1 MGHRA and CDR2 YSYEKL.

The CDR3 region is CASSLVEYQPQHF. CDR3 DNA: TGTGCCAGCAGCTTGGTGGAGTATCAGCCCCAGCATTTT. This sequence joins TRBV5-5 and TRBJ1-5; no clear D. The germline gives CDR1 SGHKS, CDR2 YYEKEE (reference sequence). CDR3 length: 13 residues. Trimming pared 0 bases from V and 5 bases from J, leaving 6 bases between.

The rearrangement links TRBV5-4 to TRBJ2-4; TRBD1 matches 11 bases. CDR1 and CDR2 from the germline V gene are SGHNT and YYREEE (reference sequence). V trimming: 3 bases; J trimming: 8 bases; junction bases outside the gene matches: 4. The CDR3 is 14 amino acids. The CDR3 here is CASSYGQGADIQYF. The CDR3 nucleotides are TGTGCCAGCAGCTACGGACAGGGGGCTGACATTCAGTACTTC.

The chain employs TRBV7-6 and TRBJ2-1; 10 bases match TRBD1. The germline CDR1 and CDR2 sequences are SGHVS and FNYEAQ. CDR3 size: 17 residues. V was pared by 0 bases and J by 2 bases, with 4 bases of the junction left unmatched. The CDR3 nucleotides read TGTGCCAGCAGCTTAGCGAGGGGACAGGGGCCCTACAATGAGCAGTTCTTC. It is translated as CASSLARGQGPYNEQFF.

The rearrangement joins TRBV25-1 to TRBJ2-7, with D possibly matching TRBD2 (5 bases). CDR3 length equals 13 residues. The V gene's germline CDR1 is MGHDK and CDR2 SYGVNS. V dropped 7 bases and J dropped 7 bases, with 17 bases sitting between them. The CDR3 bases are TGTGCCAGCAAACCGGGCCCCCGGGGAGAGCAGTACTTC. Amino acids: CASKPGPRGEQYF.

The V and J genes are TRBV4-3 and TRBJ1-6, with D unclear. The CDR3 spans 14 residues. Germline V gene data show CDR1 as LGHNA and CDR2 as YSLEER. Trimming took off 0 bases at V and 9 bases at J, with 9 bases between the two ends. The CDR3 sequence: CASSQDSDPSPLHF. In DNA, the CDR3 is TGCGCCAGCAGCCAAGATAGTGACCCTTCACCCCTCCACTTT.

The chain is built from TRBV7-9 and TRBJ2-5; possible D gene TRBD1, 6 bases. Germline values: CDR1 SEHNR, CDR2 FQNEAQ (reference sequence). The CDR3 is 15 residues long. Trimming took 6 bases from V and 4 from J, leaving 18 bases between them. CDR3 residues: CASSRRDILPETQYF. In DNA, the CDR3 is TGTGCCAGCAGTCGCCGGGACATCTTACCAGAGACCCAGTACTTC. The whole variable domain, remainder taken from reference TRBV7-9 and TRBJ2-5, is DTGVSQNPRHKITKRGQNVTFRCDPISEHNRLYWYRQTLGQGPEFLTYFQNEAQLEKSRLLSDRFSAERPKGSFSTLEIQRTEQGDSAMYLCASSRRDILPETQYFGPGTRLLVL.

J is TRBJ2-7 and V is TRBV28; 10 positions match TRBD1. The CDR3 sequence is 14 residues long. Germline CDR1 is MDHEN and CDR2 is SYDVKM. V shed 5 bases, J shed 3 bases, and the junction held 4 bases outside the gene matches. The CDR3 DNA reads TGTGCCAGCAGTACCGGGACAGGGGTCTACGAGCAGTACTTC. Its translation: CASSTGTGVYEQYF. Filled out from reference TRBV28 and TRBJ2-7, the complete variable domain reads DVKVTQSSRYLVKRTGEKVFLECVQDMDHENMFWYRQDPGLGLRLIYFSYDVKMKEKGDIPEGYSVSREKKERFSLILESASTNQTSMYLCASSTGTGVYEQYFGPGTRLTVT.

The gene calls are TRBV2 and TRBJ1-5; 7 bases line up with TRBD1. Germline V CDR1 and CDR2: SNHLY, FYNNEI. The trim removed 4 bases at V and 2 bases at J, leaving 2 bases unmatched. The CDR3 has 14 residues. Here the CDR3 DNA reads TGTGCCAGCAGTGGTGGACAGGGCAATCAGCCCCAGCATTTT. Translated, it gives CASSGGQGNQPQHF. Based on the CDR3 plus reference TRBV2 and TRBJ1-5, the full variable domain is EPEVTQTPSHQVTQMGQEVILRCVPISNHLYFYWYRQILGQKVEFLVSFYNNEISEKSEIFDDQFSVERPDGSNFTLKIRSTKLEDSAMYFCASSGGQGNQPQHFGDGTRLSIL.

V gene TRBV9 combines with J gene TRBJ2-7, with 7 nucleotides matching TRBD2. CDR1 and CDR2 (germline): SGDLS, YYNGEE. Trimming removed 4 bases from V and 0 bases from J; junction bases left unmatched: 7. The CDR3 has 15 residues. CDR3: CASSLLGGSSYEQYF. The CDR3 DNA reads TGTGCCAGCAGCCTTCTGGGGGGGAGCTCCTACGAGCAGTACTTC.

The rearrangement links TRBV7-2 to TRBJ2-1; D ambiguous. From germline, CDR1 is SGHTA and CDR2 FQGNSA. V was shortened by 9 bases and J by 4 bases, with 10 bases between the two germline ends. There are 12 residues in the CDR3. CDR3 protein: CASGPAYNEQFF. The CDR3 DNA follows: TGTGCCAGTGGGCCGGCGTACAATGAGCAGTTCTTC.